A single T cell receptor (beta chain) is shown here with its context. This clone was counted between two and nine times. Its antigen is not yet known. No qualities accompany the bases; no much larger clone lies one base away. The sample is drawn from a study of blood T cell repertoires in COVID-19 (dated by TCRdb to the early 2020s). For the study in its entirety: The collaborator samples originated in the United States, Italy and Spain and spanned the acute and convalescent phases of COVID-19. Where available, HLA class I and class II types were taken from metadata supplied by the sample provider and were not determined by assay-based typing. The repertoires were released in a freely available public database meant as a resource for research on the immune response to SARS-CoV-2. Deeply sampled blood TCRbeta repertoires from subjects exposed to, actively infected with, or recovered from COVID-19 were included in the dataset. Nearly every sample came with metadata listing a de-identified subject ID, COVID-19 status, age in years and sex. The samples were drawn from the first 160 participants of the ongoing ImmuneRACE study and from 1,254 subjects provided by 6 global collaborators. The material from the prospective study consisted of cDNA or gDNA derived from T cells, B-cell-depleted T cells, or PBMCs. Overall study outcomes, separate from this receptor: Clinical and demographic metadata were provided uncurated, with the amount varying by source and participant.

TCRbeta CDR3 regions were amplified from genomic DNA by means of the immunoSEQ Assay, a bias-controlled multiplex PCR. From the authors' description of their analysis: Within the assay, amplification of reference gene primers was used to estimate how many nucleated cells each sample contained. To quantify the absolute abundance of each unique TCRbeta CDR3 rearrangement, sequence reads were collapsed and filtered. For each sample, productive Simpson clonality was calculated by taking the square root of Simpson's diversity index across productive rearrangements. Here the immuneACCESS table is served through TCRdb, limited to in-frame sequences with V and J called. Missing clones are a known gap in these copies; in checked studies unresolved V genes cover under half, and the rest lacks a known reason. V and J calls plus clone size are reproduced from that table; the DNA served to infer D and trimming. The sample contains 46,000 or so clones, over 65% of them found a single time. Jointly, the top ten make up over 9.5% of the sample.

As encoded in the germline V gene (reference sequence), CDR1 is LNHDA while CDR2 is SQIVND. Relative to germline, V is 5 bases shorter and J is 0 bases shorter, with 13 bases between their ends. From cysteine to phenylalanine, the CDR3 is 15 amino acids long. Only the CDR3 DNA stays, 45 bases, in frame from base 1. The collaborating institutions used their own protocols to collect whole blood in K2EDTA tubes. For TCRbeta analysis, collaborators shipped samples as frozen whole blood, isolated PBMCs, or DNA extracted from either of those sample types. This sequence originates from a human donor in a cohort sampled during active COVID-19. The sample consisted of peripheral blood. This receptor chain uses TRBV19 and TRBJ1-2; matching of 5 bases hints at TRBD1 as the D gene. The sequenced DNA is TGTGCCAGTAGTGATCGGGGGAGCGCTAACTATGGCTACACCTTC. Its translation reads: CASSDRGSANYGYTF.